This is a list of T cell receptor beta chains from one sample in a study of blood T cell repertoires in COVID-19. Sequencing used immunoSEQ multiplex PCR; TCRdb keeps in-frame clones, though not all of them. Among 100,000 to 150,000 clones listed, roughly 77% were seen once. The sample was peripheral blood. The receptors here all came from a man aged 60 to 75 with active or convalescent COVID-19. CDR3s include the opening cysteine and the closing phenylalanine or tryptophan. The order of the fields is V gene, clone size, D gene, J gene, CDR3 protein, CDR3 DNA. D genes are given only for firm matches. Clone size is shown for a subset of rows, as once, few, many or a class of expanded clone.

TRBV5-1	once	TRBD1	TRBJ1-1	CASRRGTRQGRTEAFF	TGCGCCAGCAGGCGCGGGACCCGACAGGGACGGACTGAAGCTTTCTTT
TRBV3-1/TRBV3-2	many	NA	TRBJ1-1	CASSQSTENTEAFF	TGTGCCAGCAGCCAATCGACTGAGAACACTGAAGCTTTCTTT
TRBV2	NA	TRBD2	TRBJ2-3	CASRGGSGGPDTQYF	TGTGCCAGCAGGGGGGGATCGGGAGGGCCAGATACGCAGTATTTT
TRBV19	NA	NA	TRBJ2-5	CASSRTNVETQYF	TGTGCCAGTAGTAGAACTAATGTGGAGACCCAGTACTTC
TRBV10-3	NA	NA	TRBJ2-1	CATSTGRNEQFF	TGTGCCACCTCGACGGGTAGAAATGAGCAGTTCTTC
TRBV18	once	TRBD1	TRBJ1-2	CASSPGQDYGYTF	TGTGCCAGCTCACCTGGACAGGACTATGGCTACACCTTC
TRBV19	NA	NA	TRBJ2-5	CASSGEQLQETQYF	TGTGCCAGTAGTGGTGAACAGCTTCAAGAGACCCAGTACTTC
TRBV15	once	TRBD1	TRBJ1-2	CATSRASGTANYGYTF	TGTGCCACCAGCAGAGCCTCCGGGACAGCGAACTATGGCTACACCTTC
TRBV11-2	NA	NA	TRBJ1-1	CASTLFGGRFTEAFF	TGTGCCAGCACCTTGTTCGGGGGACGTTTCACTGAAGCTTTCTTT
TRBV11-2	few	TRBD2	TRBJ2-3	CASSERTSGRSTDTQYF	TGTGCCAGCAGCGAGCGGACTAGCGGGAGGAGCACAGATACGCAGTATTTT
TRBV5-1	NA	TRBD2	TRBJ2-7	CASSRGLAGVDEQYF	TGCGCCAGCAGCCGAGGACTAGCGGGAGTAGACGAGCAGTACTTC
TRBV29-1	NA	TRBD1	TRBJ2-1	CSVDLGTGAYNEQFF	TGCAGCGTCGACCTCGGGACAGGGGCCTACAATGAGCAGTTCTTC
TRBV3-1/TRBV3-2	few	NA	TRBJ1-4	CASSQDGTGGTTNEKLFF	TGTGCCAGCAGCCAAGATGGTACAGGTGGGACAACTAATGAAAAACTGTTTTTT
TRBV4-2	few	NA	TRBJ2-7	CASSPTGEHEQYF	TGTGCCAGCAGCCCCACCGGAGAGCACGAGCAGTACTTC
TRBV5-6	NA	NA	TRBJ2-5	CASSSGEVTIETQYF	TGTGCCAGCAGCTCGGGGGAGGTTACGATCGAGACCCAGTACTTC
TRBV5-1	NA	NA	TRBJ1-1	CASRQGGGTEAFF	TGCGCCAGCAGGCAGGGCGGGGGGACTGAAGCTTTCTTT
TRBV9	once	TRBD2	TRBJ2-1	CASSVLAGGYNEQFF	TGTGCCAGCAGCGTTCTAGCGGGAGGCTACAATGAGCAGTTCTTC
TRBV7-9	NA	NA	TRBJ1-3	CASSERVSSGNTIYF	TGTGCCAGCAGCGAACGGGTGAGCTCTGGAAACACCATATATTTT
TRBV30	few	NA	TRBJ2-7	CAWARRTAYEQYF	TGTGCCTGGGCCCGACGGACTGCCTACGAGCAGTACTTC
TRBV5-1	NA	TRBD2	TRBJ2-3	CASSLTTSGRSTDTQYF	TGCGCCAGCAGCTTGACGACTAGCGGGAGAAGCACAGATACGCAGTATTTT
TRBV13	NA	TRBD1	TRBJ1-4	CASSYRGGNEKLFF	TGTGCCAGCAGCTACAGGGGGGGTAATGAAAAACTGTTTTTT
TRBV7-3	NA	TRBD2	TRBJ2-3	CASSLAGTRVDTQYF	TGTGCCAGCAGCTTAGCCGGGACTAGGGTAGATACGCAGTATTTT
TRBV11-3	NA	NA	TRBJ2-7	CASSRIGAYEQYF	TGTGCCAGCTCTCGCATCGGAGCCTACGAGCAGTACTTC
TRBV7-7	NA	TRBD2	TRBJ2-2	CASSPGLAANTGELFF	TGTGCCAGCAGCCCGGGCCTAGCGGCGAACACCGGGGAGCTGTTTTTT
TRBV20-1	NA	NA	TRBJ1-1	CSARVLSFF	TGCAGTGCTAGAGTTCTTTCTTTCTTT
TRBV7-2	NA	NA	TRBJ2-6	CASSPYRVGAGANVLTF	TGTGCCAGCAGCCCGTACAGGGTTGGGGCTGGGGCCAACGTCCTGACTTTC
TRBV11-2	few	NA	TRBJ2-7	CASTSGVLGYEQYF	TGTGCCAGCACCTCGGGGGTGTTGGGCTACGAGCAGTACTTC
TRBV11-3	NA	TRBD2	TRBJ2-1	CASSLAGGIYNEQFF	TGTGCCAGCAGCTTAGCCGGGGGGATCTACAATGAGCAGTTCTTC
TRBV28	NA	NA	TRBJ1-5	CARTFRGGERGQPQHF	TGTGCCCGCACCTTCCGGGGGGGGGAACGGGGTCAGCCCCAGCATTTT
TRBV28	NA	NA	TRBJ1-2	CASRWRGRQNYGYTF	TGTGCCAGCCGTTGGAGGGGTCGACAGAACTATGGCTACACCTTC
TRBV6-5	NA	NA	TRBJ1-2	CASSRGPEFNYGYTF	TGTGCCAGCAGCCGAGGCCCTGAATTTAACTATGGCTACACCTTC
TRBV10-2	NA	NA	TRBJ1-5	CASSEDTYSNQPQHF	TGCGCCAGCAGTGAGGACACCTATAGCAATCAGCCCCAGCATTTT
TRBV24-1	NA	NA	TRBJ2-2	CATAGQANTGELFF	TGTGCCACCGCGGGTCAGGCGAACACCGGGGAGCTGTTTTTT
TRBV10-3	NA	NA	TRBJ2-5	CATSYQGTQYF	TGTGCCACCTCTTACCAGGGGACCCAGTACTTC
TRBV20-1	NA	NA	TRBJ2-5	CSASPPGEETQYF	TGCAGTGCTAGTCCGCCCGGGGAGGAAACCCAGTACTTC
TRBV11-3	once	TRBD2	TRBJ2-1	CASSLDRLAGGRGEQFF	TGTGCCAGCAGCTTAGATCGGCTAGCGGGAGGGCGGGGTGAGCAGTTCTTC
TRBV5-4	NA	TRBD2	TRBJ2-5	CASSLKTGLALETQYF	TGTGCCAGCAGCTTGAAAACGGGACTAGCCCTAGAGACCCAGTACTTC
TRBV5-1	NA	NA	TRBJ1-1	CASSLRQGGTEAFF	TGCGCCAGCAGCTTGCGTCAGGGAGGCACTGAAGCTTTCTTT
TRBV12-3/TRBV12-4	NA	NA	TRBJ1-2	CASSPTRGYGYTF	TGTGCCAGCAGCCCCACCCGGGGCTATGGCTACACCTTC
TRBV7-8	NA	TRBD1	TRBJ1-5	CASSLGQGRGQPQHF	TGTGCCAGCAGCTTGGGACAGGGTCGTGGTCAGCCCCAGCATTTT
TRBV29-1	NA	NA	TRBJ2-4	CSVEGTGTHLAKNIQYF	TGCAGCGTTGAAGGAACAGGGACACACCTAGCCAAAAACATTCAGTACTTC
TRBV29-1	many	TRBD2	TRBJ2-7	CSVGLTRTSGSPYEQYF	TGCAGCGTTGGTCTGACGAGGACTAGCGGGAGCCCCTACGAGCAGTACTTC